What follows are 14 T cell receptor beta chains derived from one specimen sequenced in a study of cytomegalovirus exposure and HLA in healthy donors. PCR employed 60 Vbeta and 13 Jbeta primers. The protocol was immunoSEQ multiplex PCR, while the TCRdb copy is restricted to in-frame clones and leaves out a portion. The profile shows some 130,000 clones, 65% to 80% of them singletons. Sequenced input: PBMCs. Receptors were obtained from a male donor in good health and CMV-seropositive.

The chain recombines TRBV7-9 with TRBJ2-2; a possible D gene is TRBD2 (5 bases). Trimming took 2 bases from V and 1 from J, leaving 8 bases between them. The germline V gene has CDR1 SEHNR and CDR2 FQNEAQ (reference sequence). The CDR3 is made up of 15 amino acids. CDR3 sequence (DNA): TGTGCCAGCAGCTTATGGGAGCGGAACACCGGGGAGCTGTTTTTT. Translated: CASSLWERNTGELFF. The full variable domain, in which reference TRBV7-9 and TRBJ2-2 provide the parts outside the CDR3, is DTGVSQNPRHKITKRGQNVTFRCDPISEHNRLYWYRQTLGQGPEFLTYFQNEAQLEKSRLLSDRFSAERPKGSFSTLEIQRTEQGDSAMYLCASSLWERNTGELFFGEGSRLTVL.

The chain couples TRBV9 to TRBJ1-2; D is unclear. CDR1 is SGDLS and CDR2 is YYNGEE in the germline V gene. V lost 0 bases and J lost 0, with 12 bases in between. CDR3 length: 16 residues. CDR3 coding DNA: TGTGCCAGCAGCGTAGAGGGTTGGGGAGCTAACTATGGCTACACCTTC. Protein: CASSVEGWGANYGYTF.

The chain carries TRBV29-1 and TRBJ2-3, with D perhaps TRBD1 (6 bases). From germline, CDR1 is SQVTM and CDR2 ANQGSEA. CDR3 length: 14 residues. The V gene lost 0 bases and the J gene lost 3 bases, with 10 bases spanning the gap. The CDR3 here is CSVEDTGMTDTQYF. CDR3 coding DNA: TGCAGCGTTGAAGATACAGGGATGACAGATACGCAGTATTTT.

The chain links TRBV5-4 to TRBJ2-2; weak D call: TRBD2 (6 bases). The V end lost 1 base, the J end lost 5 bases, and 12 bases lay between the germline ends. Germline assignment: CDR1 SGHNT and CDR2 YYREEE (reference sequence). CDR3 size: 15 residues. The CDR3 coding sequence is TGTGCCAGCAGCTTGCAGGGAGGTGTGACCGGGGAGCTGTTTTTT. Translation gives CASSLQGGVTGELFF. Full variable domain (remainder filled in from reference TRBV5-4 and TRBJ2-2): ETGVTQSPTHLIKTRGQQVTLRCSSQSGHNTVSWYQQALGQGPQFIFQYYREEENGRGNFPPRFSGLQFPNYSSELNVNALELDDSALYLCASSLQGGVTGELFFGEGSRLTVL.

In its sample, this clone was seen a few times. This chain connects TRBV30 to TRBJ2-5; 8 bases agree with TRBD2. V lost 5 bases, J lost 5 bases, and 4 bases stayed unmatched. Looked up from germline, CDR1 is GTSNPN and CDR2 is SVGIG (reference sequence). This CDR3 has 12 amino acids. The CDR3 DNA reads TGTGCCTGGGGGGGACTAGGTGAGACCCAGTACTTC. It is translated as CAWGGLGETQYF.

This clone has just a few counts. V and J are TRBV30 and TRBJ1-1; TRBD1 might be the D (5 bases). The germline V gene encodes CDR1 GTSNPN and CDR2 SVGIG (reference sequence). The CDR3 extends over 14 amino acids. V was cut by 2 bases and J by 5 bases, with 15 bases left in between. CDR3 loop: CAWSKTDQRTEAFF. The CDR3 nucleotides read TGTGCCTGGAGTAAGACAGATCAGAGGACTGAAGCTTTCTTT.

The chain couples TRBV5-1 to TRBJ2-5; unclear D gene. Germline-derived CDR1 and CDR2 are SGHRS and YFSETQ. CDR3 size: 15 residues. The V and J ends lost 0 bases and 3 bases respectively, with 12 bases between them. In DNA form, the CDR3 reads TGCGCCAGCAGCTTGGGCGGCTACACAAAAGAGACCCAGTACTTC. This gives the protein CASSLGGYTKETQYF.

This clone was counted a single time. The chain joins TRBV11-2 to TRBJ2-1; TRBD1 matches at 12 bases. V dropped 8 bases and J dropped 2; count of bases not matched to a gene: 4. This CDR3 is built from 15 residues. Germline values: CDR1 SGHAT, CDR2 FQNNGV. The CDR3 bases are TGTGCCAGCGGGGGACAGGGGGCTACCTACAATGAGCAGTTCTTC. Protein: CASGGQGATYNEQFF.

J is TRBJ1-2 and V is TRBV9; a possible D gene is TRBD1 (5 bases). The CDR3 totals 14 residues. Germline V gene lookup returns CDR1 SGDLS and CDR2 YYNGEE. Trimming took 2 bases from V and 0 from J, leaving 8 bases between them. The CDR3 DNA follows: TGTGCCAGCAGCGTGGGGGGACCTAACTATGGCTACACCTTC. It codes for CASSVGGPNYGYTF. Combining the CDR3 with reference TRBV9 and TRBJ1-2 gives the whole variable domain DSGVTQTPKHLITATGQRVTLRCSPRSGDLSVYWYQQSLDQGLQFLIQYYNGEERAKGNILERFSAQQFPDLHSELNLSSLELGDSALYFCASSVGGPNYGYTFGSGTRLTVV.

The chain uses TRBV2 and TRBJ2-3; 9 bases align to TRBD1. The V segment lost 6 bases and the J segment 5 bases; nucleotides outside the gene matches: 12. CDR1 SNHLY and CDR2 FYNNEI come from the germline V gene. This CDR3 comprises 16 residues. The CDR3 DNA sequence: TGTGCCAGCAGAATCCCCGGGACAGGGTTGGAAGATACGCAGTATTTT. Protein: CASRIPGTGLEDTQYF.

The chain combines TRBV6-5 with TRBJ2-7; D call uncertain. CDR3 length: 14 amino acids. V lost 0 bases to trimming and J lost 1 base, with 7 bases between them. Germline values: CDR1 MNHEY, CDR2 SVGAGI. The CDR3 bases are TGTGCCAGCAGTTACTCACCGGGTTCCTACGAGCAGTACTTC. It translates to CASSYSPGSYEQYF.

V is TRBV11-1 and J is TRBJ1-1, with D maybe TRBD1 (5 bases). CDR1 SGHAT and CDR2 FQDESV come from the germline V gene (reference sequence). The CDR3 runs 13 residues. Trimming pared 5 bases from V and 8 bases from J, leaving 15 bases between. CDR3 sequence: CASSLKPTVEAFF. CDR3 in DNA: TGTGCCAGCAGCCTAAAGCCGACAGTCGAAGCTTTCTTT.

In this sample, this clone turned up a few times. The J gene is TRBJ2-3, the V gene TRBV10-3; a weak D match, TRBD1 (5 bases). The ends were cut back, 2 bases at V and 1 base at J, with 10 bases in the middle. Germline V gene data show CDR1 as ENHRY and CDR2 as SYGVKD. CDR3 size: 15 residues. In DNA, the CDR3 is TGTGCCATCAGTGAGAAGGGGATAGGCACAGATACGCAGTATTTT. It is translated as CAISEKGIGTDTQYF.

J is TRBJ2-5 and V is TRBV19, with D unclear. The CDR3 length is 11 residues. The ends were cut back, 6 bases at V and 4 bases at J, with 6 bases in the middle. The V gene's germline CDR1 is LNHDA and CDR2 SQIVND (reference sequence). The CDR3 loop is CASSPGETQYF. Written as DNA, the CDR3 is TGTGCCAGTAGCCCCGGAGAGACCCAGTACTTC.